These 22 T cell receptor beta chains came from one sample sequenced in a study of T cell responses to AZD1222 COVID-19 vaccine. The protocol was immunoSEQ multiplex PCR, while the TCRdb copy is restricted to in-frame clones and leaves out a portion. The table records around 130,000 clones, over 75% of them present only once. The specimen comprised peripheral blood, sampled 28 days after the second dose of the MenACWY control vaccine. These receptors were collected from an adult who received the MenACWY meningococcal vaccine as a control.

This rearrangement joins TRBV4-1 to TRBJ2-1; D call uncertain. This CDR3 has 13 amino acids. V lost 5 bases, J lost 5 bases, and 10 bases lay in between. Germline assignment: CDR1 MGHRA and CDR2 YSYEKL. The CDR3 here is CASSYGRNNEQFF. As DNA, the CDR3 is TGCGCCAGCAGCTATGGACGGAACAATGAGCAGTTCTTC.

V gene TRBV3-1 (or the pseudogene TRBV3-2) combines with J gene TRBJ2-7; 7 bases fit TRBD1. The V gene end was trimmed by 5 bases and the J gene end by 2 bases; junction bases not matched to a gene: 9. The CDR3 has 15 residues. Germline CDR1 LGHDT, CDR2 YNNKEL (reference sequence). The CDR3, as DNA: TGTGCCAGCAGCAATATAGGACAGGTCCCCTACGAGCAGTACGTC. It codes for CASSNIGQVPYEQYV.

The chain combines TRBV29-1 with TRBJ2-5; TRBD2 agrees at 7 bases. Per the germline V gene, CDR1 is SQVTM and CDR2 is ANQGSEA. V lost 6 bases and J lost 3; bases outside the gene matches: 7. The CDR3 spans 13 residues. The CDR3 DNA sequence: TGCAGCGTCCAGATGGGGGGGGAAGAGACCCAGTACTTC. Its translation is CSVQMGGEETQYF.

This clone was counted a single time. This rearrangement joins TRBV3-1 (or the pseudogene TRBV3-2) to TRBJ2-1, with 7 bases aligning to TRBD2. The CDR3 runs 17 residues. CDR1 is LGHDT, CDR2 YNNKEL, per germline (reference sequence). V was pared by 0 bases and J by 0 bases, with 5 bases of the junction left unmatched. CDR3 sequence reads: CASSQDPSGYSYNEQFF. CDR3 coding DNA: TGTGCCAGCAGCCAAGATCCTAGCGGATACTCCTACAATGAGCAGTTCTTC.

The genes are TRBV5-1 and TRBJ2-1, with D uncertain. The V end was cut by 1 base, the J end by 5 bases, with 7 bases between. Germline V gives CDR1 SGHRS, CDR2 YFSETQ. CDR3 length equals 13 residues. The CDR3 spells CASSLTSHNEQFF. The CDR3 coding sequence is TGCGCCAGCAGCTTGACCTCACACAATGAGCAGTTCTTC.

This chain connects TRBV3-1 (or the pseudogene TRBV3-2) to TRBJ1-3; TRBD1 matches at 9 bases. Trimming removed 0 bases from V and 0 bases from J; junction bases left unmatched: 3. CDR1 and CDR2 from the germline V gene are LGHDT and YNNKEL (reference sequence). CDR3 length: 17 amino acids. Here the CDR3 reads CASSQDWTGVSGNTIYF. The CDR3, as DNA: TGTGCCAGCAGCCAAGATTGGACAGGGGTCTCTGGAAACACCATATATTTT.

The chain is built from TRBV21-1 and TRBJ1-4. TRBV21-1 is reported as a pseudogene. CDR3 length equals 14 residues. The CDR3 region is CASSEGPRGEKLFF. As DNA, the CDR3 is TGTGCCAGCAGCGAGGGACCCCGAGGCGAAAAACTGTTTTTT.

The V and J genes are TRBV10-1 and TRBJ2-5; D gene uncertain. Trimming left V 6 bases short and J 0 bases short, with 5 bases between. The CDR3 contains 12 residues. Germline CDR1 and CDR2: WNHNN and SYGVQD (reference sequence). The CDR3 DNA sequence: TGCGCCAGCAGCCAGTACCAAGAGACCCAGTACTTC. Translating it yields CASSQYQETQYF.

The rearrangement links TRBV29-1 to TRBJ2-1; 8 bases are a match to TRBD2. The germline V gene has CDR1 SQVTM and CDR2 ANQGSEA. This CDR3 region has 18 residues. Unmatched junction bases numbered 19, after V lost 6 bases and J lost 3 bases. As DNA, the CDR3 is TGCAGCGTGGGGGGAGCGGGGGTTACCGGGGACCTCTACAATGAGCAGTTCTTC. Its translation is CSVGGAGVTGDLYNEQFF.

The rearrangement links TRBV24-1 to TRBJ2-1, with D uncertain. Germline CDR1 is KGHDR and CDR2 is SFDVKD. The V gene lost 4 bases and the J gene lost 4 bases, with 10 bases spanning the gap. The CDR3 is 14 amino acids. The CDR3 DNA follows: TGTGCCACCAGTGACCCGGTCCTTTACAATGAGCAGTTCTTC. It encodes CATSDPVLYNEQFF.

The V and J genes are TRBV27 and TRBJ1-6, with D unclear. The CDR3 spans 16 residues. Trimming took 5 bases from V and 0 from J, leaving 11 bases between them. Germline V gene sequence: CDR1 MNHEY, CDR2 SMNVEV (reference sequence). The CDR3 coding sequence is TGTGCCAGCAGTGAGGGCGGTAGCTCCTATAATTCACCCCTCCACTTT. Protein: CASSEGGSSYNSPLHF.

CDR3 in amino acids: CASSLSGDRQPQHF. CDR3 nucleotides: TGTGCCAGCAGTTTATCAGGGGATCGACAGCCCCAGCATTTT. The chain combines TRBV28 with TRBJ1-5, with a possible D match to TRBD1 (6 bases). Looked up from germline, CDR1 is MDHEN and CDR2 is SYDVKM. The CDR3 runs 14 residues. V was clipped by 1 base and J by 7 bases, with 11 bases between them. Based on the CDR3 plus reference TRBV28 and TRBJ1-5, the full variable domain is DVKVTQSSRYLVKRTGEKVFLECVQDMDHENMFWYRQDPGLGLRLIYFSYDVKMKEKGDIPEGYSVSREKKERFSLILESASTNQTSMYLCASSLSGDRQPQHFGDGTRLSIL.

The J gene is TRBJ2-3, the V gene TRBV4-3; the match to TRBD1 covers 7 bases. The CDR3 is 16 residues long. CDR1 and CDR2 (germline): LGHNA, YSLEER. With 4 bases clipped from V and 0 bases from J, the junction kept 7 bases outside the gene matches. The CDR3 DNA is TGCGCCAGCAGCCGAGGACAGGAGCTTAGCACAGATACGCAGTATTTT. Translated: CASSRGQELSTDTQYF.

The rearrangement uses TRBV9 and TRBJ2-2; TRBD1 or TRBD2 may be the D gene (6 bases each). Deletions cut 7 bases from V and 4 bases from J, with 8 bases between. The CDR3 runs 12 residues. Looked up from germline, CDR1 is SGDLS and CDR2 is YYNGEE. The CDR3 DNA reads as TGTGCCAGCGGGGGGCCCACCGGGGAGCTGTTTTTT. Its protein is CASGGPTGELFF.

The rearrangement links TRBV29-1 to TRBJ2-2; D is possibly TRBD1 (7 bases). This CDR3 has 16 amino acids. Trimming took off 3 bases at V and 5 bases at J, with 19 bases between the two ends. Germline-derived CDR1 and CDR2 are SQVTM and ANQGSEA. CDR3 amino acids: CSVDGGGGGGTGELFF. The DNA of the CDR3 is TGCAGCGTTGACGGGGGCGGAGGGGGCGGAACCGGGGAGCTGTTTTTT.

This clone appeared a few times. The chain employs TRBV7-9 and TRBJ1-5, with D perhaps TRBD1 (6 bases). Deletions cut 4 bases from V and 2 bases from J, with 12 bases between. In germline, CDR1 is SEHNR, CDR2 FQNEAQ (reference sequence). The CDR3 totals 15 residues. CDR3 coding DNA: TGTGCCAGCAGCTCAGCTTACAGGGGCAATCAGCCCCAGCATTTT. It translates to CASSSAYRGNQPQHF. Together with reference TRBV7-9 and TRBJ1-5, the CDR3 gives the full variable domain: DTGVSQNPRHKITKRGQNVTFRCDPISEHNRLYWYRQTLGQGPEFLTYFQNEAQLEKSRLLSDRFSAERPKGSFSTLEIQRTEQGDSAMYLCASSSAYRGNQPQHFGDGTRLSIL.

This clone was recorded once. The V call is TRBV7-6, the J call TRBJ2-1; the D call may be TRBD1 or TRBD2 (9 bases each). Germline V gives CDR1 SGHVS, CDR2 FNYEAQ. V lost 8 bases and J lost 6, with 20 bases in between. This CDR3 region has 15 residues. The CDR3 DNA follows: TGTGCCAGCGGGCTAGCGGGACAGGGCTCCAATGAGCAGTTCTTC. This codes for CASGLAGQGSNEQFF.

V usage is TRBV3-1 (or the pseudogene TRBV3-2) and J usage is TRBJ2-3; a possible D gene is TRBD2 (6 bases). This CDR3 has 14 residues. Germline CDR1 is LGHDT and CDR2 is YNNKEL (reference sequence). V lost 5 bases to trimming and J lost 3 bases, with 12 bases between them. CDR3 coding DNA: TGTGCCAGCAGCTATAGCGGATCAACAGATACGCAGTATTTT. Amino acid sequence: CASSYSGSTDTQYF.

This chain joins TRBV5-1 and TRBJ1-2; D gene uncertain. Germline V lookup: CDR1 SGHRS, CDR2 YFSETQ. This CDR3 comprises 16 residues. Trimming took off 0 bases at V and 4 bases at J, with 16 bases between the two ends. The DNA of the CDR3 is TGCGCCAGCAGCTTGGGCGACACGGGCGCACTCTATGGCTACACCTTC. Its translation: CASSLGDTGALYGYTF.

V and J are TRBV5-8 and TRBJ2-7; D not resolved. Germline V gives CDR1 SGHTS, CDR2 YDEGEE. The V end was cut by 1 base, the J end by 3 bases, with 14 bases between. The CDR3 loop spans 15 amino acids. The CDR3 reads CASSLNPRRIYEQYF. As DNA, the CDR3 is TGTGCCAGCAGCTTGAATCCCAGACGTATCTACGAGCAGTACTTC.

The chain has TRBV9 and TRBJ1-4; D call uncertain. Deletions cut 3 bases from V and 8 bases from J, with 11 bases between. Germline V lookup: CDR1 SGDLS, CDR2 YYNGEE. CDR3 size: 13 residues. For the CDR3, the DNA is TGTGCCAGCAGCGCGCAGGTTGGGGAAAAACTGTTTTTT. This codes for CASSAQVGEKLFF.

This chain uses TRBV27 with TRBJ2-2, with 7 positions matching TRBD2. The CDR3 length is 15 residues. Germline V CDR1 and CDR2: MNHEY, SMNVEV (reference sequence). Trimming removed 4 bases from V and 6 bases from J; junction bases left unmatched: 8. CDR3 DNA sequence: TGTGCCAGCAGTTGGGGGGGGTCTGGTCCCGGGGAGCTGTTTTTT. Its translation: CASSWGGSGPGELFF.